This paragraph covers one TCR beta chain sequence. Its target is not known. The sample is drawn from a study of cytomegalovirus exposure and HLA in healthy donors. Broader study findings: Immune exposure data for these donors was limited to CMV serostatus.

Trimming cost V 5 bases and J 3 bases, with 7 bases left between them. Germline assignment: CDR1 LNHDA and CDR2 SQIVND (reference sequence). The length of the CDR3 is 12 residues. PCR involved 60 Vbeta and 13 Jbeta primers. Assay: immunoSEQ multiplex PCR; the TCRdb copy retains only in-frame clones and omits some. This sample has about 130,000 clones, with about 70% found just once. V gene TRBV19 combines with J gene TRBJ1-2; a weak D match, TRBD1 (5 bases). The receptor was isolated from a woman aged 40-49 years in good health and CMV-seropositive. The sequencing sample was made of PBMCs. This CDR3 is CASSDSHYGYTF. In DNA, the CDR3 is TGTGCCAGTAGTGACAGTCACTATGGCTACACCTTC.